What follows is one T cell receptor beta chain and its context. Its specificity is unknown. Researchers prepared the TRB cDNA libraries using 5' RACE with UMI labels. TCRdb re-called the 5' RACE reads; one entry per CDR3 protein, DNA not given. The sample spans 55,000 to 70,000 distinct CDR3 sequences; the ten largest clones claim 0.53%. The data are from a study of CXCR3-negative and CXCR3-positive naive CD8 T cells. General study results and limits: Diversity ran similarly high across both naive subsets but far lower in memory CD8+ cells. Naive cells, whether CXCR3-negative or CXCR3-positive, had similar TRBV-TRBJ usage, while memory cells differed. TRB CDR3 hydrophobicity was greater in CXCR3-positive naive cells than in CXCR3-negative naive cells. Surface CD5 matched across naive subsets, and TRB CDR3 properties served to infer TCR strength.

The CDR3 has 16 amino acids. The V gene's germline CDR1 is LGHDT and CDR2 YNNKEL (reference sequence). Phenotypically, naive CD8+ T cells corresponded to CD45RO-CCR7+CD27+CD95-. The source of this sequence is a human donor in good health. Some clones in this sample may be carry-over from other donors' samples. Sequenced: naive CXCR3+ CD8+ T cells from blood. Subset specified: CD45RO-CCR7+CD27+CD95- naive CD8+ T cells expressing CXCR3 (TNR3+). The chain links TRBV3-1 to TRBJ2-3. CDR3 loop: CASSQVVAGGTDTQYF.